These 29 T cell receptor beta chains were all obtained from the same sample, sequenced in a study of long-term antiretroviral therapy in people with HIV. At survey level, the immunoSEQ assay was run in its v3.0 version. Sequencing was performed with immunoSEQ multiplex PCR; in TCRdb, only in-frame clones are kept and a portion is missing. The sample carries 30,000 to 40,000 clones, around 83% recorded once. Material: unsorted PBMCs, obtained 1 year after starting antiretroviral therapy. These receptors came from a young man with HIV.

This chain connects TRBV19 to TRBJ2-1; D may be TRBD2 (5 bases). The CDR3 consists of 15 residues. Germline assignment: CDR1 LNHDA and CDR2 SQIVND (reference sequence). V dropped 0 bases and J dropped 3 bases, with 9 bases sitting between them. In DNA form, the CDR3 reads TGTGCCAGTAGTATAGATAGTAGCGTCTACAATGAGCAGTTCTTC. Protein product: CASSIDSSVYNEQFF.

V is TRBV5-4 and J is TRBJ2-2; no reliable D call. CDR3 size: 14 residues. Germline lookup yields CDR1 SGHNT and CDR2 YYREEE (reference sequence). Trimming shortened V by 1 base and J by 0 bases, and 4 bases separated the two germline ends. DNA for the CDR3: TGTGCCAGCAGCTTGATCGCGAACACCGGGGAGCTGTTTTTT. Its protein product is CASSLIANTGELFF. Variable domain in full (rest from reference TRBV5-4 and TRBJ2-2): ETGVTQSPTHLIKTRGQQVTLRCSSQSGHNTVSWYQQALGQGPQFIFQYYREEENGRGNFPPRFSGLQFPNYSSELNVNALELDDSALYLCASSLIANTGELFFGEGSRLTVL.

The rearrangement joins TRBV15 to TRBJ1-2; D is unresolved. The V gene's germline CDR1 is LNHNV and CDR2 YYDKDF (reference sequence). Trimming took 5 bases from V and 8 from J, leaving 21 bases between them. The CDR3 sequence is 15 residues long. The CDR3 DNA follows: TGTGCCACCAGCCTTAGATCGGGTAGTCCGTGGGGCTACACCTTC. The encoded protein is CATSLRSGSPWGYTF.

The chain links TRBV6-4 to TRBJ2-2, with 8 bases identical to TRBD1. Germline values: CDR1 MRHNA, CDR2 SNTAGT. This CDR3 spans 15 amino acids. V lost 6 bases, J lost 1 base, and 4 bases stayed unmatched. CDR3 nucleotide sequence: TGTGCCAGCAGGAATACAGGGGGGAACACCGGGGAGCTGTTTTTT. Translating it yields CASRNTGGNTGELFF.

The V gene is TRBV25-1, the J gene TRBJ2-5, with a possible D match to TRBD2 (6 bases). V lost 4 bases, J lost 1 base, and 10 bases lay in between. The CDR3 covers 14 residues. Per the germline V gene, CDR1 is MGHDK and CDR2 is SYGVNS. This CDR3 reads CASSVAGTQETQYF. The CDR3 nucleotides read TGTGCCAGCAGTGTCGCGGGGACCCAAGAGACCCAGTACTTC.

CDR3 protein: CASSLLPSGGNEQFF. The CDR3 nucleotides are TGTGCCAGCAGCTTACTGCCTAGCGGGGGCAATGAGCAGTTCTTC. The chain carries TRBV7-2 and TRBJ2-1, with 10 bases fitting TRBD2. The ends lost 2 bases at V and 6 bases at J; junction bases unmatched: 4. CDR3 size: 15 residues. The germline gives CDR1 SGHTA, CDR2 FQGNSA. Full variable domain (remainder filled in from reference TRBV7-2 and TRBJ2-1): GAGVSQSPSNKVTEKGKDVELRCDPISGHTALYWYRQSLGQGLEFLIYFQGNSAPDKSGLPSDRFSAERTGGSVSTLTIQRTQQEDSAVYLCASSLLPSGGNEQFFGPGTRLTVL.

This clone counts as medium-sized. Other DNA sequences of this sample code for an identical CDR3. CDR3 region: CASSLDGTGNTEAFF. DNA of the CDR3: TGTGCCAGCAGCTTAGATGGGACGGGGAACACTGAAGCTTTCTTT. The chain joins TRBV7-9 to TRBJ1-1, with a weak D call TRBD1 (5 bases). Germline lookup yields CDR1 SEHNR and CDR2 FQNEAQ (reference sequence). Trimming removed 1 base at V and 1 base at J, with 10 bases between. The CDR3 covers 15 residues.

This chain uses TRBV2 with TRBJ1-1; the D is unclear. This CDR3 region has 11 residues. V was shortened by 8 bases and J by 6 bases, with 10 bases between the two germline ends. Germline-derived CDR1 and CDR2 are SNHLY and FYNNEI. In DNA form, the CDR3 reads TGTGCCAGCCAAGGTTGGTCTGAAGCTTTCTTT. It is translated as CASQGWSEAFF. Full variable domain (rest looked up from reference TRBV2 and TRBJ1-1): EPEVTQTPSHQVTQMGQEVILRCVPISNHLYFYWYRQILGQKVEFLVSFYNNEISEKSEIFDDQFSVERPDGSNFTLKIRSTKLEDSAMYFCASQGWSEAFFGQGTRLTVV.

In DNA, the CDR3 is TGTGCCAGTCCGGGACAGGGCACCTATGGCTACACCTTC. Translating gives CASPGQGTYGYTF. The chain has TRBV6-1 and TRBJ1-2, with TRBD1 identical over 9 bases. The CDR3 contains 13 residues. The V segment lost 9 bases and the J segment 4 bases; nucleotides outside the gene matches: 6. The germline gives CDR1 MNHNS, CDR2 SASEGT.

The V call is TRBV15, the J call TRBJ2-5; 8 nucleotides match TRBD1. Germline V gene data show CDR1 as LNHNV and CDR2 as YYDKDF (reference sequence). V lost 0 bases and J lost 2; bases outside the gene matches: 2. CDR3 size: 15 residues. The CDR3, as DNA: TGTGCCACCAGCAGAGACAGGGGGCGGCAAGAGACCCAGTACTTC. Its protein is CATSRDRGRQETQYF.

V usage is TRBV6-5 and J usage is TRBJ1-1; D is perhaps TRBD1 (6 bases). V gave up 2 bases and J gave up 0 bases, with 7 bases separating them. Germline V CDR1 and CDR2: MNHEY, SVGAGI. The CDR3 is made up of 14 amino acids. The CDR3 region has the DNA TGTGCCAGCAGTTACGAGGGGGTGAACACTGAAGCTTTCTTT. As protein: CASSYEGVNTEAFF.

This chain links TRBV28 with TRBJ2-7; D ambiguous. V dropped 0 bases and J dropped 0 bases, with 9 bases sitting between them. This CDR3 spans 15 amino acids. Germline V lookup: CDR1 MDHEN, CDR2 SYDVKM. As DNA, the CDR3 is TGTGCCAGCAGTTTATGGGCCTCTAGCTCCTACGAGCAGTACTTC. Its translation is CASSLWASSSYEQYF.

The chain couples TRBV6-5 to TRBJ1-6, with no clear D. This CDR3 is built from 14 residues. Trimming took off 2 bases at V and 9 bases at J, with 11 bases between the two ends. Germline V gene lookup returns CDR1 MNHEY and CDR2 SVGAGI. CDR3 residues: CASSYRRTVSPLHF. The CDR3 DNA reads TGTGCCAGCAGTTACCGCCGGACGGTTTCACCCCTCCACTTT.

The chain recombines TRBV10-1 with TRBJ2-1; TRBD1 aligns across 8 bases. The germline V gene has CDR1 WNHNN and CDR2 SYGVQD (reference sequence). J gave up 6 bases and V 4 bases, and 5 bases lay outside the gene matches. The CDR3 sequence is 14 residues long. This CDR3 is CASSGTGTGNEQFF. In nucleotides, the CDR3 is TGCGCCAGCAGTGGTACCGGGACAGGCAATGAGCAGTTCTTC.

The genes are TRBV5-5 and TRBJ2-5; 12 bases line up with TRBD2. The CDR3 spans 17 residues. V was pared by 0 bases and J by 1 base, with 4 bases of the junction left unmatched. From germline, CDR1 is SGHKS and CDR2 YYEKEE (reference sequence). This CDR3 reads CASSLGPGLAGQETQYF. The CDR3, as DNA: TGTGCCAGCAGCTTGGGGCCGGGACTAGCGGGCCAAGAGACCCAGTACTTC.

This chain connects TRBV29-1 to TRBJ1-2; 7 nucleotides align to TRBD1. V gave up 4 bases and J gave up 7 bases; unmatched junction bases: 18. Looked up from germline, CDR1 is SQVTM and CDR2 is ANQGSEA. The CDR3 spans 16 residues. The CDR3 DNA reads as TGCAGCGTTGTGGGAGACCCGGGACAGTCGACTTTTGGCTACACCTTC. It yields the protein CSVVGDPGQSTFGYTF.

V and J are TRBV15 and TRBJ2-7; D not certain. Germline CDR1 and CDR2: LNHNV and YYDKDF (reference sequence). Deletions cut 1 base from V and 0 bases from J, with 4 bases between. The CDR3 spans 13 residues. This chain's CDR3 is CATSRALSYEQYF. The CDR3 bases are TGTGCCACCAGCAGAGCTCTCTCCTACGAGCAGTACTTC.

This clone was observed a single time. This chain connects TRBV7-6 to TRBJ2-5, with 8 bases aligning to TRBD2. The CDR3 runs 15 residues. V shed 0 bases, J shed 5 bases, and the junction held 5 bases outside the gene matches. The germline gives CDR1 SGHVS, CDR2 FNYEAQ. CDR3: CASSLARGGVETQYF. CDR3 nucleotide sequence: TGTGCCAGCAGCTTAGCCCGGGGGGGGGTTGAGACCCAGTACTTC. Full variable domain (rest looked up from reference TRBV7-6 and TRBJ2-5): GAGVSQSPRYKVTKRGQDVALRCDPISGHVSLYWYRQALGQGPEFLTYFNYEAQQDKSGLPNDRFSAERPEGSISTLTIQRTEQRDSAMYRCASSLARGGVETQYFGPGTRLLVL.

This sequence joins TRBV10-2 and TRBJ2-7, with D perhaps TRBD1 or TRBD2 (6 bases each). The CDR3 totals 14 residues. V was clipped by 3 bases and J by 3 bases, with 12 bases between them. CDR1 is WSHSY and CDR2 is SAAADI in the germline V gene. The CDR3 DNA reads TGCGCCAGCAGTGACCCTAGGGGGGTCTACGAGCAGTACTTC. Protein sequence: CASSDPRGVYEQYF.

The chain has TRBV9 and TRBJ2-3; TRBD2 might be the D (5 bases). The CDR3 has 15 amino acids. From germline, CDR1 is SGDLS and CDR2 YYNGEE. The V end lost 0 bases, the J end lost 2 bases, and 10 bases lay between the germline ends. The CDR3 reads CASSVDGVNTDTQYF. The CDR3 DNA reads as TGTGCCAGCAGCGTAGACGGGGTTAACACAGATACGCAGTATTTT.

The chain has TRBV5-6 and TRBJ2-7, with D perhaps given as TRBD1 or TRBD2 (5 bases each). V lost 3 bases and J lost 0, with 10 bases in between. Germline V gives CDR1 SGHDT, CDR2 YYEEEE. The CDR3 loop spans 14 amino acids. As DNA, the CDR3 is TGTGCCAGCAGCTCTTGGGGGAACTCCTACGAGCAGTACTTC. Protein sequence: CASSSWGNSYEQYF.

The J gene is TRBJ2-7, the V gene TRBV28; 7 bases line up with TRBD2. Germline trimming cut 3 bases from V and 3 bases from J; bases unmatched to any gene: 8. Germline CDR1 and CDR2: MDHEN and SYDVKM. CDR3 length: 15 amino acids. CDR3 in amino acids: CASSFPVGGSYEQYF. CDR3 nucleotide sequence: TGTGCCAGCAGTTTTCCGGTGGGGGGGAGCTACGAGCAGTACTTC.

This chain joins TRBV18 and TRBJ2-1; D unresolved. CDR3 length: 15 amino acids. Trimming stripped 1 base from V and 7 bases from J, with 14 bases between. Germline V lookup: CDR1 KGHSH, CDR2 LQKENI. This chain's CDR3 is CASSPREVRTNEQFF. The CDR3, as DNA: TGTGCCAGCTCACCACGGGAAGTGAGGACGAATGAGCAGTTCTTC.

The DNA of the CDR3 is TGTGCCAGCAGCCCGTGGACAGGGATTAACACCGGGGAGCTGTTTTTT. This translates into CASSPWTGINTGELFF. This chain joins TRBV11-3 and TRBJ2-2, with TRBD1 matching 8 bases. J lost 2 bases, V lost 5 bases, and 7 bases had no gene match. The CDR3 is 16 amino acids. Germline values: CDR1 SGHNT, CDR2 YENEEA.

This chain links TRBV6-6 with TRBJ2-7, with 7 positions matching TRBD1. This CDR3 has 16 amino acids. Per the germline V gene, CDR1 is MNHNY and CDR2 is SVGAGI (reference sequence). V lost 5 bases, J lost 0 bases, and 10 bases stayed unmatched. The CDR3 DNA follows: TGTGCCAGCAGTCCAAAAAAGGGACAGAGCTCCTACGAGCAGTACTTC. It codes for CASSPKKGQSSYEQYF.

This clone showed up just a few times. The chain uses TRBV4-3 and TRBJ1-5; 7 positions agree with TRBD1. The CDR3 is 17 amino acids. The germline gives CDR1 LGHNA, CDR2 YSLEER. V was pared by 1 base and J by 3 bases, with 9 bases of the junction left unmatched. The CDR3 sequence: CASSQVHRGFSNQPQHF. The CDR3 DNA is TGCGCCAGCAGCCAAGTTCACAGGGGATTTTCCAATCAGCCCCAGCATTTT.

The chain couples TRBV5-8 to TRBJ2-3; D gene unclear. CDR1 and CDR2 (germline): SGHTS, YDEGEE. The CDR3 contains 12 residues. Trimming left V 5 bases short and J 2 bases short, with 6 bases between. The CDR3: CASRLTTDTQYF. The DNA for the CDR3 is TGTGCCAGCAGACTTACCACAGATACGCAGTATTTT.

The gene calls are TRBV13 and TRBJ2-7; 9 bases fit TRBD1. Germline CDR1 reads PRHDT; CDR2 reads FYEKMQ (reference sequence). The V segment lost 4 bases and the J segment 3 bases; nucleotides outside the gene matches: 4. The CDR3 has 14 residues. CDR3 DNA: TGTGCCAGCAGCTCACGGACAGGGGTCTACGAGCAGTACTTC. Residues: CASSSRTGVYEQYF.

The chain couples TRBV9 to TRBJ2-7; a weak D match, TRBD1 (5 bases). Germline loops: CDR1 SGDLS, CDR2 YYNGEE. The length of the CDR3 is 16 residues. Trimming shortened V by 4 bases and J by 0 bases, and 17 bases separated the two germline ends. The CDR3 DNA reads TGTGCCAGCAGCCCGAGAACAGGCGCTCTCTCCTACGAGCAGTACTTC. Translated, it gives CASSPRTGALSYEQYF.